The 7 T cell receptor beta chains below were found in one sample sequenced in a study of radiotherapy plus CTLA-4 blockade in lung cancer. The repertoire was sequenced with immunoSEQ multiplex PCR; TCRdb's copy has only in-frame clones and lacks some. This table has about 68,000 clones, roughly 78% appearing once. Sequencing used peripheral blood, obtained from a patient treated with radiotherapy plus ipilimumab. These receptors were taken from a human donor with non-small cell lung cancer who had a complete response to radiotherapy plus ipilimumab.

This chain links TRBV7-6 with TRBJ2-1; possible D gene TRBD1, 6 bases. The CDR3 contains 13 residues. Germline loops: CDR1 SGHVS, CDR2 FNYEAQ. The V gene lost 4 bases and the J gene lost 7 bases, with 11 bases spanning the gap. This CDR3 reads CASSYSQGNEQFF. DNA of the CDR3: TGTGCCAGCAGCTACAGCCAGGGGAATGAGCAGTTCTTC.

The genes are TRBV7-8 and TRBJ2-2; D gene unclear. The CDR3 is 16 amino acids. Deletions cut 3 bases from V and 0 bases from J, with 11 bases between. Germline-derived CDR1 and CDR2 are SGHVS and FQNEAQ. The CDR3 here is CASSLGGLTNTGELFF. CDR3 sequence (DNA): TGTGCCAGCAGCTTGGGTGGGCTCACGAACACCGGGGAGCTGTTTTTT. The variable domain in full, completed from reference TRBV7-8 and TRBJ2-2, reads GAGVSQSPRYKVAKRGQDVALRCDPISGHVSLFWYQQALGQGPEFLTYFQNEAQLDKSGLPSDRFFAERPEGSVSTLKIQRTQQEDSAVYLCASSLGGLTNTGELFFGEGSRLTVL.

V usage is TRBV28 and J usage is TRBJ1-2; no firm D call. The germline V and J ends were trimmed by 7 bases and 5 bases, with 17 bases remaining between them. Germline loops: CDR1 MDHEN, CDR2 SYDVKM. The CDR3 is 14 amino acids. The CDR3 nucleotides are TGTGCCAGCACGAACCAAGCCCTAAGATATGGCTACACCTTC. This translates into CASTNQALRYGYTF.

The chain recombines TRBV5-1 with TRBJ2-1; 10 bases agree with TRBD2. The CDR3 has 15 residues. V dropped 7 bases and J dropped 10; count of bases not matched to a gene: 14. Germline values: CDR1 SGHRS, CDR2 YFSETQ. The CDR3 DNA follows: TGCGCCAGCTCCCCCCAAGCGGGAGGGCCGCCCGAGCAGTTCTTC. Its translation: CASSPQAGGPPEQFF.

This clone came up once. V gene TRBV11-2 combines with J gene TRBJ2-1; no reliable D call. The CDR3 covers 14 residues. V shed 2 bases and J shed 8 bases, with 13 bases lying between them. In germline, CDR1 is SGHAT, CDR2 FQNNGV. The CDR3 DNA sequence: TGTGCCAGCAGCTTATACATGGCGGTGGATGAGCAGTTCTTC. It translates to CASSLYMAVDEQFF.

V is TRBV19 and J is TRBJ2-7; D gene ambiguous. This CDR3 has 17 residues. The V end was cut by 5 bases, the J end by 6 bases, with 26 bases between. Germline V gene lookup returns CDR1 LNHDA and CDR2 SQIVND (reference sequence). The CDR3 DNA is TGTGCCAGTAGTTTCAGTGGACCTACCAAAACTCGAGGCGAGCAGTACTTC. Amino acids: CASSFSGPTKTRGEQYF.

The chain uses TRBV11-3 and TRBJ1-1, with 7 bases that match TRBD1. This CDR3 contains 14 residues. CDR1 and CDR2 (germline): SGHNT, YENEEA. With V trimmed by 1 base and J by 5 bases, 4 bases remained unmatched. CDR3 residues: CASSLAGTETEAFF. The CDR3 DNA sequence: TGTGCCAGCAGCTTAGCCGGGACAGAGACTGAAGCTTTCTTT.